This T cell receptor (beta chain) is from a study of blood T cell repertoires in COVID-19. V dropped 0 bases and J dropped 0; count of bases not matched to a gene: 3. The CDR3 totals 16 residues. Method: immunoSEQ multiplex PCR; TCRdb's copy keeps in-frame clones and lacks some. The sample lists over 300,000 clones; around 86% were seen once. The receptor was derived from a woman aged 45-59 years with acute or convalescent COVID-19. V is TRBV23-1 and J is TRBJ2-5, with 8 bases matching TRBD1. TRBV23-1 is placed among ORFs of uncertain function. Sequencing used peripheral blood. The CDR3 protein is CASSQSGRGHQETQYF. In DNA, the CDR3 is TGCGCCAGCAGTCAATCGGGCAGGGGGCACCAAGAGACCCAGTACTTC.